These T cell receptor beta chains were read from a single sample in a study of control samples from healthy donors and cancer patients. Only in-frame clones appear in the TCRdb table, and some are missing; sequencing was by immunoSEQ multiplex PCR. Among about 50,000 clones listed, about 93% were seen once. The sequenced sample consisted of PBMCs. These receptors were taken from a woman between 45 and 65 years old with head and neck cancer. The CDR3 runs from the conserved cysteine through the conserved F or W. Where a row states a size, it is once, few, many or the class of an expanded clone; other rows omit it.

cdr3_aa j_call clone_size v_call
CASRGTGSSYEQYF TRBJ2-7 once TRBV28
CATSRDEIRAQETQYF TRBJ2-5 once TRBV15
CASSWGGGDYNSPLHF TRBJ1-6 once TRBV7-9
CASSYGREPRGSPLHF TRBJ1-6 NA TRBV6-5
CASSLSDYGYTF TRBJ1-2 NA TRBV28
CASSLGLVGETQYF TRBJ2-5 NA TRBV5-1
CASTIKGSSYNSPLHF TRBJ1-6 few TRBV28
CASSYGTGQGNTIYF TRBJ1-3 NA TRBV5-6
CASSPQGDEQFF TRBJ2-1 once TRBV5-1
CASSQDHVAGGRGEQFF TRBJ2-1 NA TRBV3-1/TRBV3-2
CASRDTENTEAFF TRBJ1-1 NA TRBV6-5
CSARQAVGTDTQYF TRBJ2-3 NA TRBV29-1
CASSEAKTEAFF TRBJ1-1 NA TRBV2
CASRPDRALTYEQYF TRBJ2-7 NA TRBV27
CASSLGSRKTQYF TRBJ2-5 NA TRBV12-3/TRBV12-4
CASSQVGQPQHF TRBJ1-5 NA TRBV3-1/TRBV3-2
CASSERVQQYF TRBJ2-7 NA TRBV2
CASSPLARRDTEAFF TRBJ1-1 NA TRBV18
CASSFTGQVNEQFF TRBJ2-1 NA TRBV3-1/TRBV3-2
CASSEGVVYNSPLHF TRBJ1-6 NA TRBV9
CASSFPGQGEKAFF TRBJ1-1 NA TRBV28
CASSSGLSGGQETQYF TRBJ2-5 NA TRBV5-1
CSVAGLAGGSNEQFF TRBJ2-1 NA TRBV29-1
CASSQNGRSSGNTIYF TRBJ1-3 NA TRBV4-1
CASSPQGQAKNIQYF TRBJ2-4 few TRBV9
CASSPTEGKNTEAFF TRBJ1-1 once TRBV18
CAWSDGLVGATEAFF TRBJ1-1 NA TRBV30
CASSVGGTRGTEAFF TRBJ1-1 NA TRBV9
CASSPAGTRDIQYF TRBJ2-4 NA TRBV18
CAWSTSDMAPQHF TRBJ1-5 NA TRBV30
CATSSGPSGRTEAFF TRBJ1-1 NA TRBV15
CASSQDRASGRGGTDTQYF TRBJ2-3 NA TRBV4-2
CASISGTAFNSPLHF TRBJ1-6 NA TRBV2
CASSLAGALDTQYF TRBJ2-3 NA TRBV27
CSAGGETQYF TRBJ2-5 NA TRBV29-1
CASSLVGNSPLHF TRBJ1-6 NA TRBV7-2
CAITPGQGAQSYEQYF TRBJ2-7 NA TRBV10-3
CAWRATGLDQPQHF TRBJ1-5 NA TRBV30
CASRTLGRSYEAFF TRBJ1-1 NA TRBV27
CASSLSGSFYNEQFF TRBJ2-1 NA TRBV7-3
CASSVDGTTSYEQYF TRBJ2-7 NA TRBV9
CAWNRGGTGELFF TRBJ2-2 NA TRBV30
CASSIRLAGVHEQYF TRBJ2-7 NA TRBV2
CASSLGRQGGQETQYF TRBJ2-5 once TRBV5-1
CATSRDRGTGPYGYTF TRBJ1-2 NA TRBV15
CASSRGGRGDTQYF TRBJ2-3 NA TRBV2